This T cell receptor beta chain was identified in a study of T-cell reconstitution after alpha-beta-depleted transplantation in children. Notes on the study in general: In some patients, recipient T cells and intrathymic progenitors surviving conditioning explained high day-60 diversity. Expanded graft clones, several hundred of them, were reportedly the source of alpha-beta T cells about two months after transplant. Newly produced T cells mostly provided counts and TCRbeta diversity after one year, as hyperexpanded clones declined.

The TCRbeta library incorporated unique molecular identifiers. TCRdb re-called the PCR reads through MiXCR, storing one row per CDR3 protein. The repertoire has roughly 420,000 distinct CDR3 sequences, 16% of them found once; the top ten carry roughly 27%. Per germline, CDR1 SQVTM and CDR2 ANQGSEA. V was pared by 6 bases and J by 5 bases, with 7 bases of the junction left unmatched. The CDR3 is 13 amino acids. This clonotype was picked up many times. Antigen specificity is unknown. The receptor comes from a boy younger than two who had a stem cell transplant for Wiskott-Aldrich syndrome, so the T cells may come from the graft donor. The chain couples TRBV29-1 to TRBJ2-5, with 9 bases fitting TRBD1. Source: PBMCs, mostly from graft donor cells, taken 360 days after TCRalphabeta/CD19-depleted stem cell transplant. The CDR3 DNA sequence: TGCAGCGTCAGACAGGGGGTACGGGAGACCCAGTACTTC. Protein product: CSVRQGVRETQYF. The entire variable domain, with the rest obtained from reference TRBV29-1 and TRBJ2-5, is as follows: SAVISQKPSRDICQRGTSLTIQCQVDSQVTMMFWYRQQPGQSLTLIATANQGSEATYESGFVIDKFPISRPNLTFSTLTVSNMSPEDSSIYLCSVRQGVRETQYFGPGTRLLVL.